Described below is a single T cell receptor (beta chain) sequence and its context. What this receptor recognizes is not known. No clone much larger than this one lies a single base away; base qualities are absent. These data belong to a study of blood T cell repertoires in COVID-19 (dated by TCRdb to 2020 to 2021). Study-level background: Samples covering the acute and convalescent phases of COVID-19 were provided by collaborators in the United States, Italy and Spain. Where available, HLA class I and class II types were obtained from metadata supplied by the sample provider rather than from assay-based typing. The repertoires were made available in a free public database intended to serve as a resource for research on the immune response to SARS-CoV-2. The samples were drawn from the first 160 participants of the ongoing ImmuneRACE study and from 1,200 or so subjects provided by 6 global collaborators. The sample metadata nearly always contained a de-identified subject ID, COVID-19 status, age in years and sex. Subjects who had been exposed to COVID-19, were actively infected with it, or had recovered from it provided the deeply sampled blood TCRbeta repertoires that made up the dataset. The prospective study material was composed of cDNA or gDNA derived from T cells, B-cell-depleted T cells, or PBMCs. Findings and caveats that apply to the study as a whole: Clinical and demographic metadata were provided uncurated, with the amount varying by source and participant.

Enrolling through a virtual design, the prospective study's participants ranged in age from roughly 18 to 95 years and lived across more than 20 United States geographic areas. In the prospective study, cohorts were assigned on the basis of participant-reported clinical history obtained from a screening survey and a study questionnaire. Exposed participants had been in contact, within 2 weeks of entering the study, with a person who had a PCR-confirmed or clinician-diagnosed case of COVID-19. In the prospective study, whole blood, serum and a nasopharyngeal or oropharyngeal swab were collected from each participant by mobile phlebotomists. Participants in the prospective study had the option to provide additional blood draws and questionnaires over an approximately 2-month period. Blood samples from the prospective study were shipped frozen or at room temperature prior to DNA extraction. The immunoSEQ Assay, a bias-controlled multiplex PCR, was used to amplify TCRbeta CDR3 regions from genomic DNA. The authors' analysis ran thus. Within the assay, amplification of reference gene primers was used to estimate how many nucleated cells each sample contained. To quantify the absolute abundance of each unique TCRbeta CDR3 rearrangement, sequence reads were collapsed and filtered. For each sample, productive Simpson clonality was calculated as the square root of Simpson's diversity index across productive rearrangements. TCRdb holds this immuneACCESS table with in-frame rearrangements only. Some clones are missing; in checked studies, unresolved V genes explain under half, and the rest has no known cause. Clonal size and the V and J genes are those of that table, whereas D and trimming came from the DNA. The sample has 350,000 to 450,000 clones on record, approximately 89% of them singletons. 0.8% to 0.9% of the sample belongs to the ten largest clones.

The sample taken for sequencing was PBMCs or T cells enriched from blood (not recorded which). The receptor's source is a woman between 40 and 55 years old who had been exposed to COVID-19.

The DNA sequence reads TGTGCTAGTGGTTTGGTAAATGGGGGGACCCCCTCAGCTTTCTTT. Translated, it gives CASGLVNGGTPSAFF. The chain joins TRBV12-5 to TRBJ1-1, and the D gene may be TRBD1, 5 bases matching. The germline V gene provides CDR1 LGHNT and CDR2 FRNRAP. From the cysteine up to the phenylalanine, the CDR3 has a length of 15 residues. Only the CDR3 part of the read is kept: 45 bases, read in frame from the first base. At the junction V is shortened by 0 bases and J by 10 bases, with 18 bases in between.